Listed below are T cell receptor beta chains from one sample, sequenced in a study of blood T cell repertoires in COVID-19. Only in-frame clones appear in the TCRdb table, and some are missing; sequencing was by immunoSEQ multiplex PCR. The repertoire holds 70,000 or so clones, with approximately 83% as singletons. Specimen: peripheral blood. The receptors stem from a woman aged 55-70 years with acute or convalescent COVID-19. Each CDR3 is given with its conserved first and last residue. A D gene is named only where the DNA matches it firmly. The listing skips clone size in some rows; elsewhere it reads once, few, many or a size class.

d_gene: NA
abundance: NA
j_gene: TRBJ1-2
v_gene: TRBV24-1
CDR3nt: TGTGCCACCAGTGACCGACAAGAAAACTATGGCTACACCTTC
CDR3aa: CATSDRQENYGYTF

d_gene: TRBD1
abundance: NA
j_gene: TRBJ1-6
v_gene: TRBV7-8
CDR3nt: TGTGCCAGCAGCGATCGGTGGACAGGGGACAATTCACCCCTCCACTTT
CDR3aa: CASSDRWTGDNSPLHF

d_gene: TRBD1
abundance: NA
j_gene: TRBJ1-2
v_gene: TRBV25-1
CDR3nt: TGTGCCAGCAGTGTGCGGGACAGGGGAGGCTACACCTTC
CDR3aa: CASSVRDRGGYTF

d_gene: NA
abundance: few
j_gene: TRBJ1-3
v_gene: TRBV7-2
CDR3nt: TGTGCCAGCAGCTCGATACATACTACATCTGGAAACACCATATATTTT
CDR3aa: CASSSIHTTSGNTIYF

d_gene: NA
abundance: NA
j_gene: TRBJ1-6
v_gene: TRBV6-5
CDR3nt: TGTGCCAGCAGGCCCTACTCCTATAATTCACCCCTCCACTTT
CDR3aa: CASRPYSYNSPLHF

d_gene: NA
abundance: few
j_gene: TRBJ1-1
v_gene: TRBV7-8
CDR3nt: TGTGCCAGCAGCGCCACAGGGCACACTGAAGCTTTCTTT
CDR3aa: CASSATGHTEAFF

d_gene: TRBD2
abundance: NA
j_gene: TRBJ2-3
v_gene: TRBV6-2/TRBV6-3
CDR3nt: TGTGCCAGCAGCGAGGGGGCGGGACTAGCGGGGTATTCTGATACGCAGTATTTT
CDR3aa: CASSEGAGLAGYSDTQYF

d_gene: TRBD1
abundance: NA
j_gene: TRBJ2-7
v_gene: TRBV4-1
CDR3nt: TGCGCCAGCAGCCAAGACAGGGGGCTCTACGAGCAGTACTTC
CDR3aa: CASSQDRGLYEQYF

d_gene: NA
abundance: NA
j_gene: TRBJ2-7
v_gene: TRBV7-9
CDR3nt: TGTGCCAGCAGCTTCGGGAGCTCCTACGAGCAGTACTTC
CDR3aa: CASSFGSSYEQYF

d_gene: TRBD1
abundance: NA
j_gene: TRBJ1-2
v_gene: TRBV19
CDR3nt: TGTGCCAGTAGCCCCCAGGGCCGGGACAGGGGAAGATCAAACTATGGCTACACCTTC
CDR3aa: CASSPQGRDRGRSNYGYTF

d_gene: NA
abundance: NA
j_gene: TRBJ1-3
v_gene: TRBV6-5
CDR3nt: TGTGCCAGCAGCCAACGGGGGGGCACTGGAAACACCATATATTTT
CDR3aa: CASSQRGGTGNTIYF

d_gene: TRBD1
abundance: NA
j_gene: TRBJ1-2
v_gene: TRBV3-1/TRBV3-2
CDR3nt: TGTGCCAGCAGCCAAGGATGGGACAGGGTTTTTTCTGGCTACACCTTC
CDR3aa: CASSQGWDRVFSGYTF

d_gene: NA
abundance: NA
j_gene: TRBJ1-4
v_gene: TRBV10-3
CDR3nt: TGTGCCATCAGCAGACAGCCGAATGAAAAACTGTTTTTT
CDR3aa: CAISRQPNEKLFF

d_gene: NA
abundance: NA
j_gene: TRBJ1-4
v_gene: TRBV2
CDR3nt: TGTGCCAGCAGGGGGGACTGGAATGAAAAACTGTTTTTT
CDR3aa: CASRGDWNEKLFF

d_gene: NA
abundance: NA
j_gene: TRBJ1-6
v_gene: TRBV6-1
CDR3nt: TGTGCCAGCAGTGAGAAACAGACTAATTCACCCCTCCACTTT
CDR3aa: CASSEKQTNSPLHF

d_gene: TRBD1
abundance: NA
j_gene: TRBJ1-4
v_gene: TRBV19
CDR3nt: TGTGCCAGCGGGGGGACAGGGGGTGCAACTAATGAAAAACTGTTTTTT
CDR3aa: CASGGTGGATNEKLFF

d_gene: NA
abundance: NA
j_gene: TRBJ1-2
v_gene: TRBV21-1
CDR3nt: TGTGCCAGCAGCAAAGTACACAGGTTCAACTATGGCTACACCTTC
CDR3aa: CASSKVHRFNYGYTF

d_gene: NA
abundance: once
j_gene: TRBJ1-2
v_gene: TRBV7-9
CDR3nt: TGTGCCAGAAGAAGGAGTAACGGGAGGAACTATGGCTACACCTTC
CDR3aa: CARRRSNGRNYGYTF

d_gene: NA
abundance: NA
j_gene: TRBJ1-2
v_gene: TRBV7-9
CDR3nt: TGTGCCAGCAGCTTAGGCGCCCAGGGGATTAACTATGGCTACACCTTC
CDR3aa: CASSLGAQGINYGYTF

d_gene: TRBD2
abundance: NA
j_gene: TRBJ2-5
v_gene: TRBV7-9
CDR3nt: TGTGCCAGCAGCTCCGCGGGGGGCTACCAAGAGACCCAGTACTTC
CDR3aa: CASSSAGGYQETQYF

d_gene: TRBD1
abundance: NA
j_gene: TRBJ1-2
v_gene: TRBV6-6
CDR3nt: TGTGCCAGCAGTTATCTAGGACAGGGTAGAAACTATGGCTACACCTTC
CDR3aa: CASSYLGQGRNYGYTF

d_gene: TRBD2
abundance: NA
j_gene: TRBJ2-7
v_gene: TRBV11-2
CDR3nt: TGTGCCAGCAGGAGGACTAGCGGGCCTTACGAGCAGTACTTC
CDR3aa: CASRRTSGPYEQYF

d_gene: TRBD1
abundance: NA
j_gene: TRBJ2-2
v_gene: TRBV7-6
CDR3nt: TGTGCCAGCAGCTCAGGACAGGGGGCGGGTACCGGGGAGCTGTTTTTT
CDR3aa: CASSSGQGAGTGELFF

d_gene: NA
abundance: NA
j_gene: TRBJ1-1
v_gene: TRBV11-3
CDR3nt: TGTGCCAGCAGCTTAGACCAGATGAACACTGAAGCTTTCTTT
CDR3aa: CASSLDQMNTEAFF

d_gene: NA
abundance: NA
j_gene: TRBJ1-1
v_gene: TRBV29-1
CDR3nt: TGCAGCGCCGAGGAAGGTGAAGCTTTCTTT
CDR3aa: CSAEEGEAFF

d_gene: NA
abundance: NA
j_gene: TRBJ2-3
v_gene: TRBV5-8
CDR3nt: TGTGCCAGCAGCTTAGGACAGTCTAGCACAGATACGCAGTATTTT
CDR3aa: CASSLGQSSTDTQYF

d_gene: NA
abundance: few
j_gene: TRBJ2-7
v_gene: TRBV5-6
CDR3nt: TGTGCCAGCAGCAGCTACAGGGTCTCCTACGAGCAGTACTTC
CDR3aa: CASSSYRVSYEQYF